The clone carrying this T cell receptor (beta chain) turned up a few times. The sample is drawn from a study of T cells after yellow fever vaccination. Overall study: SMART-Seq v4 Ultra Low Input prepared libraries from low-cell fractions.

The germline CDR1 and CDR2 sequences are MGHDK and SYGVNS. V gave up 3 bases and J gave up 1 base, with 10 bases separating them. The CDR3 is 14 residues long. Researchers made TCR cDNA using 5'RACE template switching, and this step added a universal primer site and UMIs. Each CDR3 protein is one row after TCRdb ran MiXCR on the 5' RACE reads. The repertoire holds hundreds of thousands of distinct CDR3 sequences, with 13% as singletons. The sequence was collected from a man aged 25 to 40 who received the YFV17D yellow fever vaccine. The chain recombines TRBV25-1 with TRBJ2-7; D is undetermined. The source material was PBMCs, sampled on the day of the yellow fever booster vaccination. CDR3 sequence: CASSEIGLSYEQYF. The CDR3 DNA follows: TGTGCCAGCAGTGAGATAGGGCTTTCCTACGAGCAGTACTTC.